The 4 T cell receptor beta chains presented below share a single source sample, sequenced in a study of blood T cell repertoires in COVID-19. Assay: immunoSEQ multiplex PCR; the TCRdb copy retains only in-frame clones and omits some. The sample has about 81,000 clones, roughly 91% seen once. The sample was peripheral blood. The receptors originated from a woman aged 45-60 years in a cohort sampled during active COVID-19.

The rearrangement joins TRBV19 to TRBJ1-2; 11 nucleotides align to TRBD1. V trimming: 4 bases; J trimming: 8 bases; junction bases outside the gene matches: 3. The CDR3 extends over 13 amino acids. Germline V gene data show CDR1 as LNHDA and CDR2 as SQIVND (reference sequence). The CDR3: CASSRTGGFGYTF. The CDR3 nucleotides read TGTGCCAGTAGTAGGACAGGGGGCTTCGGCTACACCTTC.

The chain links TRBV28 to TRBJ1-1; possibly TRBD1 for D (5 bases). Germline V gene sequence: CDR1 MDHEN, CDR2 SYDVKM. The CDR3 runs 13 residues. V was shortened by 4 bases and J by 7 bases, with 13 bases between the two germline ends. As DNA, the CDR3 is TGTGCCAGCAGTTGGAGGGGAAAAAGTGAAGCTTTCTTT. It is translated as CASSWRGKSEAFF.

The CDR3 nucleotides are TGTGCTAGTGGTTTGGTAAGAGGCAATCAGCCCCAGCATTTT. Translated, it gives CASGLVRGNQPQHF. The V call is TRBV12-5, the J call TRBJ1-5; no reliable D call. The CDR3 contains 14 residues. Trimming left V 0 bases short and J 2 bases short, with 5 bases between. CDR1 and CDR2 (germline): LGHNT, FRNRAP. Variable domain in full (rest from reference TRBV12-5 and TRBJ1-5): DARVTQTPRHKVTEMGQEVTMRCQPILGHNTVFWYRQTMMQGLELLAYFRNRAPLDDSGMPKDRFSAEMPDATLATLKIQPSEPRDSAVYFCASGLVRGNQPQHFGDGTRLSIL.

The rearrangement joins TRBV29-1 to TRBJ1-2; a weak D match, TRBD1 (6 bases). CDR1 is SQVTM, CDR2 ANQGSEA, per germline. CDR3 length: 14 amino acids. V shed 1 base and J shed 8 bases, with 17 bases lying between them. The DNA for the CDR3 is TGCAGCGTTGAAGGTTCGGGGAAGGGGGTAGGCTACACCTTC. Residues: CSVEGSGKGVGYTF. The full variable domain, rest sourced from reference TRBV29-1 and TRBJ1-2, is SAVISQKPSRDICQRGTSLTIQCQVDSQVTMMFWYRQQPGQSLTLIATANQGSEATYESGFVIDKFPISRPNLTFSTLTVSNMSPEDSSIYLCSVEGSGKGVGYTFGSGTRLTVV.